Following are 7 T cell receptor beta chains from one sample sequenced in a study of low-dose radiotherapy and immunotherapy resistance in tumors (dated by TCRdb to between 2021 and 2023). The time point label for this specimen denotes: before trial treatment. These reads were obtained on an Illumina HiSeq 2500. Superscript III and a set of TRAV- and TRBV-specific primers were used to synthesize first-strand cDNA, so that both TCRalpha and TCRbeta chains were covered. A roughly 19-cycle PCR with Phusion amplified the TCRs, pairing a constant-region primer with the adapter that was attached to the V primers. Using fastp at Q25 and MiXCR, TCRdb reprocessed the public reads and kept productive beta chains. Rows are combined by CDR3 protein, so each entry shows the most common genes and DNA. For this sample the table gives tens of thousands of distinct CDR3 sequences, of which approximately 31% were detected only once. The biggest ten clones account for over 8.5% of the sample.

The specimen was PBMCs, collected before treatment. These receptors came from a female donor with ovarian cancer.

The V gene is TRBV2, the J gene TRBJ2-7; no definite D call. With 4 bases removed from V and 1 base from J, the gap between germline ends came to 11 bases. The CDR3 covers 14 residues. Germline V gene sequence: CDR1 SNHLY, CDR2 FYNNEI. DNA of the CDR3: TGTGCCAGCAGTGGTAGTAGGTCTTCCTACGAGCAGTACTTC. It is translated as CASSGSRSSYEQYF.

In regard to this clonotype: A far larger clone differs by one base, so this is likely a read error. The gene calls are TRBV4-3 and TRBJ2-7; the D is unclear. This CDR3 contains 14 residues. Looked up from germline, CDR1 is LGHNA and CDR2 is YSLEER. CDR3 residues: CVSSQEDRSNEQYF. Written as DNA, the CDR3 is TGCGTCAGCAGCCAAGAGGATCGGTCAAACGAGCAGTACTTC.

The chain links TRBV6-8 to TRBJ1-2; D is unresolved. The CDR3 is 13 amino acids. The germline CDR1 and CDR2 sequences are MNHGY and SAAAGT. Between the trimmed V and J ends, which lost 5 bases and 2 bases, there was a span of 9 bases. The CDR3 here is CASSVERNYGYTF. The CDR3 nucleotides read TGTGCCAGCAGTGTTGAACGGAACTATGGCTACACCTTC.

This clonotype was seen more than once but under ten times. V usage is TRBV24-1 and J usage is TRBJ2-1; no clear D. CDR1 and CDR2 (germline): KGHDR, SFDVKD. V gave up 5 bases and J gave up 2 bases, with 12 bases separating them. The CDR3 loop spans 15 amino acids. This chain's CDR3 is CATSVGGEPYNEQFF. The CDR3 DNA sequence: TGTGCCACCAGTGTGGGCGGAGAGCCCTACAATGAGCAGTTCTTC.

Ten or more counts support this clonotype. CDR3 sequence: CASSDRAYGYTF. CDR3 nucleotide sequence: TGTGCCAGCTCCGACAGGGCATATGGCTACACCTTC. This chain connects TRBV25-1 to TRBJ1-2, with 7 bases fitting TRBD1. CDR1 MGHDK and CDR2 SYGVNS come from the germline V gene. With V trimmed by 8 bases and J by 5 bases, 5 bases remained unmatched. The CDR3 contains 12 residues.

This clonotype came up a few times. The V and J genes are TRBV30 and TRBJ2-7; D is unresolved. Per germline, CDR1 GTSNPN and CDR2 SVGIG (reference sequence). The ends were cut back, 3 bases at V and 0 bases at J, with 9 bases in the middle. This CDR3 is built from 13 residues. CDR3 in DNA: TGTGCCTGGAGCGACGGTGCCTCCTACGAGCAGTACTTC. Amino acid sequence: CAWSDGASYEQYF.

The table lists this clonotype with many counts. J is TRBJ1-5 and V is TRBV20-1; D is unresolved. V was clipped by 1 base and J by 2 bases, with 12 bases between them. Germline assignment: CDR1 DFQATT and CDR2 SNEGSKA (reference sequence). The CDR3 sequence is 15 residues long. The CDR3, as DNA: TGCAGTGCTAGAGGGGTAGGGTCCGGCAATCAGCCCCAGCATTTT. It translates to CSARGVGSGNQPQHF.